This paragraph covers one T cell receptor beta chain sequence. Its antigen has not been determined. It has no much larger one-base neighbor in the sample; base qualities were not kept. The sample belongs to a study of T cell changes during pregnancy in multiple sclerosis (dated by TCRdb to the late 2010s). A note on the overall study: Changes in the T cell repertoire over the course of pregnancy were examined in this study in women with multiple sclerosis.

Library preparation was by the immunoSEQ multiplex PCR assay. Not all clones reach the TCRdb copy of this immuneACCESS table, which keeps in-frame sequences only. Checked studies attribute under half of the gap to unresolved V genes and leave the rest unexplained. The sample includes over 55,000 clones, with roughly 90% observed a single time. The ten largest clonotypes hold about 2.5% of the sample. The CDR3 has 14 amino acids, counting the end cysteine and phenylalanine. Just CDR3 DNA is preserved here, 42 bases in frame from base 1. CDR1 SEHNR and CDR2 FQNEAQ were looked up in the germline V gene (reference sequence). The germline ends are 17 bases apart after V is trimmed by 5 bases and J by 6 bases.

This receptor was obtained from a female donor with multiple sclerosis, enrolled in a pregnancy study. The V gene is TRBV7-9 and the J gene is TRBJ2-7; the D region possibly corresponds to TRBD1 (5 bases align). Sequences were derived from peripheral blood, sampled in the first trimester of pregnancy. The nucleotide sequence reads as follows: TGTGCCAGCAGCGTTTGGCCAGGGCGCGGCGAGCAGTACTTC. This codes for CASSVWPGRGEQYF.